The 8 T cell receptor beta chains below come from one sample, sequenced in a study of OX40 agonist ivuxolimab in advanced cancers. This table comes from immunoSEQ multiplex PCR, and its TCRdb copy is limited to in-frame clones, with some not included. The table has approximately 65,000 clones, about 82% seen once. The sequences come from CD4+ or CD8+ T cells sorted from blood, collected in a trial of the OX40 agonist ivuxolimab. These receptors originate from an adult with an advanced solid tumor such as melanoma, head and neck, liver or kidney cancer.

The chain has TRBV7-2 and TRBJ2-3; 9 bases line up with TRBD2. The CDR3 runs 15 residues. V lost 5 bases and J lost 3; bases outside the gene matches: 6. The germline gives CDR1 SGHTA, CDR2 FQGNSA. The CDR3 loop is CASSPAGGRTDTQYF. The CDR3 nucleotides are TGTGCCAGCAGCCCGGCGGGAGGGAGGACAGATACGCAGTATTTT.

V gene TRBV19 combines with J gene TRBJ2-3, with 11 bases matching TRBD2. The CDR3 spans 17 residues. The V gene end was trimmed by 5 bases and the J gene end by 3 bases; junction bases not matched to a gene: 10. Germline V CDR1 and CDR2: LNHDA, SQIVND (reference sequence). The CDR3: CASSPRSGRAFTDTQYF. The CDR3 nucleotides are TGTGCCAGTAGTCCCCGTAGCGGGAGGGCCTTTACAGATACGCAGTATTTT.

This rearrangement joins TRBV7-9 to TRBJ2-2; 8 bases fit TRBD2. V lost 5 bases and J lost 2; bases outside the gene matches: 4. There are 15 residues in the CDR3. Germline CDR1 SEHNR, CDR2 FQNEAQ (reference sequence). The CDR3 loop reads CASSPTSGNTGELFF. Here the CDR3 DNA reads TGTGCCAGCAGCCCAACTAGCGGAAACACCGGGGAGCTGTTTTTT.

The chain carries TRBV28 and TRBJ2-7, with D possibly being TRBD1 or TRBD2 (6 bases each). Germline-derived CDR1 and CDR2 are MDHEN and SYDVKM. With 3 bases removed from V and 5 bases from J, the gap between germline ends came to 20 bases. This CDR3 region has 16 residues. DNA for the CDR3: TGTGCCAGCAGTTTGAGGGGGACTCTCCTTTTGCACGAGCAGTACGTC. The encoded protein is CASSLRGTLLLHEQYV.

This clone has only one observation. The chain has TRBV19 and TRBJ2-2; no clear D. V lost 5 bases, J lost 0 bases, and 4 bases lay in between. The germline gives CDR1 LNHDA, CDR2 SQIVND (reference sequence). CDR3 length: 13 residues. This CDR3 reads CASSPTNTGELFF. The CDR3, as DNA: TGTGCCAGTAGTCCCACGAACACCGGGGAGCTGTTTTTT.

The chain uses TRBV5-1 and TRBJ2-2; tentatively, D is TRBD1 (5 bases). The germline V gene encodes CDR1 SGHRS and CDR2 YFSETQ. This CDR3 region has 15 residues. V lost 6 bases, J lost 3 bases, and 15 bases lay in between. This CDR3 is CASKAQGIDTGELFF. The CDR3 DNA is TGCGCCAGCAAGGCCCAGGGCATAGACACCGGGGAGCTGTTTTTT.

The chain links TRBV7-2 to TRBJ1-2; no clear D gene. V lost 5 bases and J lost 4, with 8 bases in between. Germline CDR1 and CDR2: SGHTA and FQGNSA. The CDR3 loop spans 12 amino acids. The DNA of the CDR3 is TGTGCCAGCAGCCCAGACTCCTATGGCTACACCTTC. Amino acids: CASSPDSYGYTF.

V is TRBV6-5 and J is TRBJ2-7; 7 bases align to TRBD2. V gave up 5 bases and J gave up 4 bases; unmatched junction bases: 11. This CDR3 is 15 amino acids long. Germline V gives CDR1 MNHEY, CDR2 SVGAGI. The CDR3 sequence is CASSKQKSGDYEQYV. CDR3 in DNA: TGTGCCAGCAGTAAACAGAAAAGCGGGGATTACGAGCAGTACGTC.